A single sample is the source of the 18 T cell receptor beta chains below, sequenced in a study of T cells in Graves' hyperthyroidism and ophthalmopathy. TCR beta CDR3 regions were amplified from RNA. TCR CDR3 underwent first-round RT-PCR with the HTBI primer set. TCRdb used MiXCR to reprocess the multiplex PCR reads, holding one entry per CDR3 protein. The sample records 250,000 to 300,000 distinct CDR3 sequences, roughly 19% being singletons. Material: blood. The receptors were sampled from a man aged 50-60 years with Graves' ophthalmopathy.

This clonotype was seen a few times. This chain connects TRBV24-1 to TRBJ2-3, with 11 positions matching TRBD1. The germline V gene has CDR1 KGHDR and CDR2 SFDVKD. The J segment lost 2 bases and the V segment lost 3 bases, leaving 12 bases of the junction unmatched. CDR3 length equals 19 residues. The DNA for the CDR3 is TGTGCCACCAGTGATCCCCGGGACAGGGGGGACGGTCACACAGATACGCAGTATTTT. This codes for CATSDPRDRGDGHTDTQYF.

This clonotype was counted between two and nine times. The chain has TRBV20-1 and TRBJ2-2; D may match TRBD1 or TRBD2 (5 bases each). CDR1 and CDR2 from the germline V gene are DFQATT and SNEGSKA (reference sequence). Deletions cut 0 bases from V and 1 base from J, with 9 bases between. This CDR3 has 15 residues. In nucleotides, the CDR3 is TGCAGTGCTAGAGATGGAGGACAGAACACCGGGGAGCTGTTTTTT. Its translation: CSARDGGQNTGELFF.

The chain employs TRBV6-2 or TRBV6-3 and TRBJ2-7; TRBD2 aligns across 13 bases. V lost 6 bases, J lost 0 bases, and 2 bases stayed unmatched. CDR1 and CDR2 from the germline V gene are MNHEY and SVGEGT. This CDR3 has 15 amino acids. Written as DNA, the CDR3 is TGTGCCAGCAGGGGGACTAGCGGGAACTCCTACGAGCAGTACTTC. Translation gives CASRGTSGNSYEQYF.

The CDR3 DNA reads TGCAGTGCCCAGCAGGGGCCCAGCAATCAGCCCCAGCATTTT. Amino acid sequence: CSAQQGPSNQPQHF. The rearrangement joins TRBV20-1 to TRBJ1-5, with D tentatively TRBD1 (6 bases). The CDR3 has 14 amino acids. The V gene lost 6 bases and the J gene lost 1 base, with 13 bases spanning the gap. CDR1 and CDR2 (germline): DFQATT, SNEGSKA (reference sequence).

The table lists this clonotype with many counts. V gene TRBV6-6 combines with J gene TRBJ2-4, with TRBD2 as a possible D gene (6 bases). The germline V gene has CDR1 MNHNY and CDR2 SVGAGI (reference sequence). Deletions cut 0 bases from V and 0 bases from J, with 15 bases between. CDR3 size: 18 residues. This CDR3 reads CASSYSRRAGLAKNIQYF. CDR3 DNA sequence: TGTGCCAGCAGTTACTCGAGGCGGGCGGGGCTAGCCAAAAACATTCAGTACTTC.

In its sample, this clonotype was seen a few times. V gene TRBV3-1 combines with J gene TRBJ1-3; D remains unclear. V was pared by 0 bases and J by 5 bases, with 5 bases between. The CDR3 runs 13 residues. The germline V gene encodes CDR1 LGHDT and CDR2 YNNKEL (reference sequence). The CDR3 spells CASSQDSRNTIYF. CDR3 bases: TGTGCCAGCAGCCAAGATTCCCGAAACACCATATATTTT.

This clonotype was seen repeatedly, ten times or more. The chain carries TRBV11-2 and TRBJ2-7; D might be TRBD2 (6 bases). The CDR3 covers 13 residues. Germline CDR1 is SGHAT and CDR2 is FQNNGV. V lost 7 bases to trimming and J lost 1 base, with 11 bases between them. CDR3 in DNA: TGTGCCAGCAAGTTGGCGGGATCCTACGAGCAGTACTTC. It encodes CASKLAGSYEQYF.

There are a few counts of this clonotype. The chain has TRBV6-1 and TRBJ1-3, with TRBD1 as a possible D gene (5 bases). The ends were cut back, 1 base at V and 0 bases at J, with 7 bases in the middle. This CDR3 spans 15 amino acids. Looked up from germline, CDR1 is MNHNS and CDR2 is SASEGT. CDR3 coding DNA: TGTGCCAGCAGTGAAGGACAGTACTCTGGAAACACCATATATTTT. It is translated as CASSEGQYSGNTIYF.

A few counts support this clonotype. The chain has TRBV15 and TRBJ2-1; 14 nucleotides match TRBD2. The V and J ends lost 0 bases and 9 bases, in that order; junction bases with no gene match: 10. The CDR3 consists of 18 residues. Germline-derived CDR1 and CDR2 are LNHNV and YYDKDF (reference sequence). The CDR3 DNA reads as TGTGCCACCAGCAGAGATCTGGGACTAGCGGGAGAAGGGAGTGAGCAGTTCTTC. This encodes CATSRDLGLAGEGSEQFF.

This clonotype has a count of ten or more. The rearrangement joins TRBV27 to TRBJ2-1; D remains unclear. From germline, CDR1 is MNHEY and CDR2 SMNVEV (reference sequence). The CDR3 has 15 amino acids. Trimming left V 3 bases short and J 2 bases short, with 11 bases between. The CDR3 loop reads CASSLSADAYNEQFF. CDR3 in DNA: TGTGCCAGCAGTTTGTCGGCCGACGCCTACAATGAGCAGTTCTTC.

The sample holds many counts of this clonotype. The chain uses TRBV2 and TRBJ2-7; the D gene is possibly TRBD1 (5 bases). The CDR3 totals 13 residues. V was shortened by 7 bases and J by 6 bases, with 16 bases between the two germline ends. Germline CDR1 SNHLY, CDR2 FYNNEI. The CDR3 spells CASNSVGQGEQYF. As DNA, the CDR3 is TGTGCCAGCAACTCGGTGGGGCAGGGCGAGCAGTACTTC.

The CDR3 loop reads CASSLRPSSYNSPLHF. The CDR3 DNA is TGTGCCAGCAGCCTTCGACCGAGCTCCTATAATTCACCCCTCCACTTT. The chain combines TRBV9 with TRBJ1-6; D is ambiguous. V was trimmed by 4 bases and J by 0 bases, leaving 11 bases between them. From germline, CDR1 is SGDLS and CDR2 YYNGEE. The CDR3 is 16 residues long. The variable domain in full, with the rest retrieved from reference TRBV9 and TRBJ1-6, is DSGVTQTPKHLITATGQRVTLRCSPRSGDLSVYWYQQSLDQGLQFLIQYYNGEERAKGNILERFSAQQFPDLHSELNLSSLELGDSALYFCASSLRPSSYNSPLHFGNGTRLTVT.

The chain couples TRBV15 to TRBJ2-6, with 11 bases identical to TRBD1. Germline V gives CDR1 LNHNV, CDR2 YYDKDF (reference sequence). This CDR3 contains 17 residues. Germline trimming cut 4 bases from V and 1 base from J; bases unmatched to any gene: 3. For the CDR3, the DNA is TGTGCCACCAGCACGGGACAGGGGGATTCTGGGGCCAACGTCCTGACTTTC. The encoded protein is CATSTGQGDSGANVLTF.

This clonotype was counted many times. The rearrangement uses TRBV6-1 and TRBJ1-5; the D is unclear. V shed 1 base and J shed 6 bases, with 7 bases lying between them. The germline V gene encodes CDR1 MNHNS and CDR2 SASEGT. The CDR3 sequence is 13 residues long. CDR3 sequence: CASSEGVGQPQHF. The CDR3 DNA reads TGTGCCAGCAGTGAAGGGGTAGGTCAGCCCCAGCATTTT.

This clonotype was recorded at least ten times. The CDR3 loop is CAWGQGNYGYTF. The CDR3 nucleotides are TGTGCCTGGGGGCAGGGTAACTATGGCTACACCTTC. The V and J genes are TRBV30 and TRBJ1-2, with D maybe TRBD1 (5 bases). The CDR3 is 12 residues long. The V gene lost 5 bases and the J gene lost 1 base, with 8 bases spanning the gap. Germline values: CDR1 GTSNPN, CDR2 SVGIG (reference sequence).

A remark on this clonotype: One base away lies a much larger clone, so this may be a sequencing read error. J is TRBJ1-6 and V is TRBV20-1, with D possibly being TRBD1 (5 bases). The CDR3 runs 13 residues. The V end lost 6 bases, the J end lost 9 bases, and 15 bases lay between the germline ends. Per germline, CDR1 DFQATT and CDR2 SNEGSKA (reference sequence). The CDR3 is CSAGDRRSSPLHF. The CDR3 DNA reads TGCAGTGCCGGGGACCGAAGAAGTTCACCCCTCCACTTT.

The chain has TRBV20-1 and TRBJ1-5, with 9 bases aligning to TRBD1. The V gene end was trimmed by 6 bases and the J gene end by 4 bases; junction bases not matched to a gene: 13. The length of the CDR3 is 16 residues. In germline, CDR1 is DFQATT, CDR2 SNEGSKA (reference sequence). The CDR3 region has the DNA TGCAGTGCGCACCTCCCCGGGACAGGGCTAAATCAGCCCCAGCATTTT. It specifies CSAHLPGTGLNQPQHF.

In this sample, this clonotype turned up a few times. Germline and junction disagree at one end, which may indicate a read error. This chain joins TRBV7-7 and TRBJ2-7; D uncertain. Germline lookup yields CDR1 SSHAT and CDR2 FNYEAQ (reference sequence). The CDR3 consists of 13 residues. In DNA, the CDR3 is TGTGCTAGCAGCTTAGACTCCAACTCGGGGCAGTACTTC. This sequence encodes CASSLDSNSGQYF.